This is a list of T cell receptor beta chains from one sample in a study of CD4 T cells in relation to SARS-CoV-2 and coronaviruses. TCRdb's table, derived via immunoSEQ multiplex PCR, lists solely in-frame clones and lacks some. The table lists about 41,000 clones, approximately 82% of them singletons. No antigen has been assigned to these receptors. The specimen was naive CD4+ T cells from PBMCs, cultured in vitro. Every receptor here comes from an adult with COVID-19. Each CDR3 is given without its conserved first and last residue.

>TRBV6-6|13
ASRVDRNSNQPQH
>TRBV5-1|13
ASSPQPWGSKTQY
>TRBV7-8|12
ASSLIVTLDEQF
>TRBV7-3|11
ASSLHGTDMQY
>TRBV10-1|12
ASSLDRHNYGYT
>TRBV14|14
ASSLLAGTGQETQY
>TRBV29-1|11
SVGRDGYNEQF
>TRBV19|14
ASSPGTDLYNQPQH
>TRBV13|16
ASSLGLEELNYNSPLH
>TRBV3-1/TRBV3-2|12
ASSQRQGGNEQF
>TRBV19|14
ASSTRDRAPGSPLH
>TRBV7-9|11
ASSNEQGNTIY
>TRBV27|11
ASSLAGSNEQY
>TRBV19|14
ASSIYLGGNTGELF
>TRBV18|14
ASSPPVGSGANVLT
>TRBV21-1|14
ASSKGGVRRSYEQF
>TRBV5-5|13
ASSLGPTSSYEQY
>TRBV19|12
ASSIQGAKEKLF
>TRBV7-9|8
ASSLGELF
>TRBV9|12
ASSFGTGLSPLH
>TRBV3-1/TRBV3-2|12
ASSPRAGNQPQH
>TRBV20-1|9
SARQEETQY
>TRBV20-1|9
SARRDNEQF
>TRBV28|13
ASKGRGEAKNIQY